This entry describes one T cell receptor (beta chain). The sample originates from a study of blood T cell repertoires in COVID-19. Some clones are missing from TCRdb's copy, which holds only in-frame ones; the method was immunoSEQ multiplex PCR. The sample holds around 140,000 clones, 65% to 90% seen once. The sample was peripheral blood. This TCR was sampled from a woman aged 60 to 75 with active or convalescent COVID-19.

This chain's CDR3 is CASSRQGAGNTIYF. The CDR3 DNA is TGTGCCAGCAGCAGACAGGGGGCAGGAAACACCATATATTTT. The chain joins TRBV3-1 (or the pseudogene TRBV3-2) to TRBJ1-3, with 10 nucleotides matching TRBD1. V shed 5 bases and J 4 bases; nucleotides not matched to a gene: 2. The V gene's germline CDR1 is LGHDT and CDR2 YNNKEL (reference sequence). The CDR3 is made up of 14 amino acids.